These T cell receptor beta chains were read from a single sample in a study of T-cell reconstitution after alpha-beta-depleted transplantation in children. TCRdb re-called the PCR reads with MiXCR, one entry per CDR3 protein. The sample yields about 230,000 distinct CDR3 sequences, 7.5% to 10% seen once. The sample in question was PBMCs from the stem cell graft donor, obtained from the stem cell graft. These TCRs come from a human donor who donated a stem cell graft to a child with SCID. Both conserved end residues are part of each CDR3. The D gene is left open where the match is weak. The size entry is marked missing in some rows and otherwise reads once, few, many or a size class.

D gene	clone size	V gene	J gene	CDR3 DNA	CDR3 protein
TRBD2	many	TRBV7-2	TRBJ2-7	TGTGCCAGCAGCTTAGCTAGTAGCGGGTACGAGCAGTACTTC	CASSLASSGYEQYF
NA	many	TRBV6-2/TRBV6-3	TRBJ1-2	TGTGCCAGCAGTCAGATTCCGACAGGCTACACCTTC	CASSQIPTGYTF
NA	many	TRBV20-1	TRBJ2-1	TGCAGTGCTAGAGATAGAGGAGTTTACAATGAGCAGTTCTTC	CSARDRGVYNEQFF
NA	many	TRBV28	TRBJ1-5	TGTGCCAGCAGTTTAGGGGGCACTCAGCCCCAGCATTTT	CASSLGGTQPQHF
NA	many	TRBV5-6	TRBJ1-1	TGTGCCAGCAGCCGGGACCATGTAAGGTGGATGAACACTGAAGCTTTCTTT	CASSRDHVRWMNTEAFF
NA	few	TRBV7-3	TRBJ1-5	TGTGCCAGCAGCTTACCAGCCTATAGCAATCAGCCCCAGCATTTT	CASSLPAYSNQPQHF
TRBD2	many	TRBV20-1	TRBJ2-3	TGCAGTGCGATACTAGCGGGGGGGCTAGATACGCAGTATTTT	CSAILAGGLDTQYF
NA	many	TRBV5-5	TRBJ1-4	TGTGCCAGCAGCTTGCGGTCAACTAATGAAAAACTGTTTTTT	CASSLRSTNEKLFF
NA	many	TRBV12-3/TRBV12-4	TRBJ2-5	TGTGCCAGCAGGAGAGGCGGGGGCGAGCGTAATCAAGAGACCCAGTACTTC	CASRRGGGERNQETQYF
NA	many	TRBV12-3/TRBV12-4	TRBJ1-6	TGTGCCAGCAGTTTAGGCCCGGCGTCACCCCTCCACTTT	CASSLGPASPLHF
NA	NA	TRBV20-1	TRBJ1-2	TGCAGTGCTAGAGATAGTAGTACCATTACGGGAGGCTACACCTTC	CSARDSSTITGGYTF
TRBD1	many	TRBV20-1	TRBJ1-2	TGCAGTGCTTCCAGGGGGGACTATGGCTACACCTTC	CSASRGDYGYTF
NA	many	TRBV5-1	TRBJ1-1	TGCGCCAGCAGCTTTCAGGGCGACACTGAAGCTTTCTTT	CASSFQGDTEAFF
TRBD1	many	TRBV7-3	TRBJ2-7	TGTGCCAGCAGCTTCGGGACAGCCTACGAGCAGTACTTC	CASSFGTAYEQYF
NA	many	TRBV15	TRBJ2-7	TGTGCCACCAGCAGAGATCATGGCAGGGGCCCCAACGAGCAGTACTTC	CATSRDHGRGPNEQYF
NA	many	TRBV19	TRBJ1-6	TGTGCCAGTAGTCCAGGGGAGTCACCCCTCCACTTT	CASSPGESPLHF
TRBD1	many	TRBV20-1	TRBJ1-6	TGCAGTGCCTCAGGGGGTAGGGATTCACCCCTCCACTTT	CSASGGRDSPLHF
NA	many	TRBV4-3	TRBJ1-4	TGCGCCAGCAGCCAAGGTGTCGGTCCAAATGAAAAACTGTTTTTT	CASSQGVGPNEKLFF
NA	many	TRBV12-3/TRBV12-4	TRBJ2-1	TGTGCCAGCGGAAGCGCCCATGAGCAGTTCTTC	CASGSAHEQFF
TRBD1	many	TRBV18	TRBJ1-1	TGTGCCAGCTCACCCCGGGACAGGGGGCCGACTGAAGCTTTCTTT	CASSPRDRGPTEAFF
TRBD2	few	TRBV7-8	TRBJ2-1	TGTGCCAGCAGCTGGGGACTAGCGGGGGGAACCTCCTACAATGAGCAGTTCTTC	CASSWGLAGGTSYNEQFF
NA	many	TRBV7-8	TRBJ2-3	TGTGCCAGCAGCTTAGGGGTGGCCGGGGGCACAGATACGCAGTATTTT	CASSLGVAGGTDTQYF
TRBD2	NA	TRBV7-3	TRBJ2-2	TGTGCCAGCAGCTTCGACTCGGGGGGCACCGGGGAGCTGTTTTTT	CASSFDSGGTGELFF
NA	many	TRBV6-1	TRBJ1-2	TGTGCCAGCAGAATGACAGCTAACTATGGCTACACCTTC	CASRMTANYGYTF
NA	many	TRBV25-1	TRBJ1-2	TGTGCCAGCAGTGAATTGGACTCGGACGGACTTCGCGCCTTC	CASSELDSDGLRAF
TRBD1	NA	TRBV15	TRBJ1-2	TGTGCCACCAGCCCGACAGGGGTTGGCTACACCTTC	CATSPTGVGYTF
NA	many	TRBV4-2	TRBJ2-3	TGTGCCAGCAGCAAGGGGGGGCGTTTATCGACAGATACGCAGTATTTT	CASSKGGRLSTDTQYF
NA	many	TRBV5-1	TRBJ2-1	TGCGCCAGCAGCTTGTGGTCTTCCGATGATGAGCAGTTCTTC	CASSLWSSDDEQFF
NA	many	TRBV6-1	TRBJ2-2	TGTGCCAGCAGTCCCTTCTTGGGCGGGGAGCTGTTTTTT	CASSPFLGGELFF